The source of this T cell receptor (beta chain) is a study of T cells in Graves' hyperthyroidism and ophthalmopathy. Amplification yielded TCR beta CDR3 regions, with RNA transcripts as the source. During a first-round RT-PCR of the TCR CDR3, the HTBI primer set was used. In TCRdb, the multiplex PCR reads were re-called with MiXCR into one record per CDR3 protein. The sample records over 350,000 distinct CDR3 sequences, about 15% being singletons. Notes on the study in general: Blood also contained most expanded thyroid clonotypes above 0.001. Separating ophthalmopathy from stable hyperthyroidism was achieved by a 13 V-J model.

Germline loops: CDR1 LNHDA, CDR2 SQIVND (reference sequence). J gave up 7 bases and V 6 bases, and 10 bases lay outside the gene matches. The CDR3 is 15 amino acids. This clonotype has more than one count but fewer than ten. Its target is unknown. The sequenced material came from blood. This sequence was found in a young man with Graves' ophthalmopathy. J is TRBJ1-5 and V is TRBV19, with 9 bases lining up with TRBD1. The CDR3, as DNA: TGTGCCAGTAGGTACCCCGGGACAGGGAGCCAGCCCCAGCATTTT. It codes for CASRYPGTGSQPQHF.